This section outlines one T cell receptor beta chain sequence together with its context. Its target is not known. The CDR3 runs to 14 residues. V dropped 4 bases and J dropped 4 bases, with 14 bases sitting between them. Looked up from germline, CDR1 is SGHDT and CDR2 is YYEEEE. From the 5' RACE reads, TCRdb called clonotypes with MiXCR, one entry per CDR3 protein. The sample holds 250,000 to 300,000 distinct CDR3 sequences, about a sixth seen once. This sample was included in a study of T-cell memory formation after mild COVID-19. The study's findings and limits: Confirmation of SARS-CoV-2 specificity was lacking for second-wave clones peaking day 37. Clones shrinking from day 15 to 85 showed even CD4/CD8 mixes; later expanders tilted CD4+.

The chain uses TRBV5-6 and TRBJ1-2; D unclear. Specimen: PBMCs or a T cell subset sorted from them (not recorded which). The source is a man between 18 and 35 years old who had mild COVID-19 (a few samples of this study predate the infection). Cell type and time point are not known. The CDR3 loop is CASSPGRIFYGYTF. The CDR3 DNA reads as TGTGCCAGCAGCCCGGGGAGGATATTCTATGGCTACACCTTC.